The 15 T cell receptor beta chains presented below share a single source sample, sequenced in a study of T cells in Graves' hyperthyroidism and ophthalmopathy. The source material, RNA transcripts, was used to amplify TCR beta CDR3 regions. Researchers ran a first-round RT-PCR on the TCR CDR3 using the HTBI primer set. Each CDR3 protein gets one entry after TCRdb re-called the multiplex PCR reads with MiXCR. The data contain a few hundred thousand distinct CDR3 sequences, roughly 15% of them seen just once; the ten biggest clones take up over 25%. The material sequenced was blood. The origin of the receptors is a woman aged 45-59 years with Graves' hyperthyroidism that later progressed to Graves' ophthalmopathy.

Regarding this clonotype: A much larger clone lies a single base off, so this may be a read error. V and J are TRBV30 and TRBJ2-5, with D possibly called TRBD1 or TRBD2 (5 bases each). Germline values: CDR1 GTSNPN, CDR2 SVGIG (reference sequence). The CDR3 is 12 amino acids. The CDR3: CAWSGDQGTQYF. The CDR3, as DNA: TGTGCCTGGAGTGGGGACCAAGGGACCCAGTACTTC.

There are many counts of this clonotype. This rearrangement joins TRBV24-1 to TRBJ2-7; 8 bases agree with TRBD1. Germline-derived CDR1 and CDR2 are KGHDR and SFDVKD. The CDR3 runs to 15 residues. Unmatched junction bases numbered 10, after V lost 5 bases and J lost 5 bases. DNA of the CDR3: TGTGCCACCAGTGCCCTCGGACAGGGTATCCACGAGCAGTACTTC. Encoded protein: CATSALGQGIHEQYF.

This clonotype was recorded at least ten times. J is TRBJ2-5 and V is TRBV7-9; 8 bases align to TRBD1. CDR1 and CDR2 (germline): SEHNR, FQNEAQ (reference sequence). The V gene end was trimmed by 4 bases and the J gene end by 4 bases; junction bases not matched to a gene: 11. The CDR3 extends over 16 amino acids. The CDR3 spells CASSSSWTGSVETQYF. For the CDR3, the DNA is TGTGCCAGCAGCTCCTCGTGGACAGGGAGCGTAGAGACCCAGTACTTC.

With respect to this clonotype: This could be a read error, since a much larger clone is one nucleotide away. CDR3: CASTGGTSYKQYF. CDR3 bases: TGTGCCAGCACGGGGGGCACCTCCTACAAGCAGTACTTC. The V gene is TRBV2, the J gene TRBJ2-7; D perhaps matches TRBD2 (7 bases). There are 13 residues in the CDR3. In germline, CDR1 is SNHLY, CDR2 FYNNEI.

This clonotype was seen only a few times. The chain combines TRBV29-1 with TRBJ2-7, with 12 bases lining up with TRBD1. This CDR3 spans 14 amino acids. V lost 5 bases to trimming and J lost 5 bases; unmatched junction nucleotides: 7. The V gene's germline CDR1 is SQVTM and CDR2 ANQGSEA. In nucleotides, the CDR3 is TGCAGCGTTCCCGGGACAGGGGGCTTGGACGAGCAGTACTTC. This gives the protein CSVPGTGGLDEQYF.

This clonotype has ten or more counts. The chain employs TRBV28 and TRBJ2-3; no clear D gene. Trimming took off 0 bases at V and 2 bases at J, with 6 bases between the two ends. The germline gives CDR1 MDHEN, CDR2 SYDVKM. This CDR3 is built from 14 residues. The chain's CDR3 is CASSLWDHTDTQYF. The CDR3 DNA reads TGTGCCAGCAGTTTATGGGACCACACAGATACGCAGTATTTT. The full variable domain, with the rest looked up from reference TRBV28 and TRBJ2-3, is DVKVTQSSRYLVKRTGEKVFLECVQDMDHENMFWYRQDPGLGLRLIYFSYDVKMKEKGDIPEGYSVSREKKERFSLILESASTNQTSMYLCASSLWDHTDTQYFGPGTRLTVL.

This clonotype was seen at least ten times. The chain recombines TRBV6-5 with TRBJ1-5; 9 bases map to TRBD1. Germline loops: CDR1 MNHEY, CDR2 SVGAGI. CDR3 length: 14 amino acids. V was clipped by 4 bases and J by 6 bases; unmatched bases: 4. The DNA for the CDR3 is TGTGCCAGCAGTTCCACAGGGGGCACTCAGCCCCAGCATTTT. This codes for CASSSTGGTQPQHF.

The genes are TRBV5-4 and TRBJ2-2; 7 bases are shared with TRBD1. After removal of 6 bases from V and 6 bases from J, the junction contained 11 bases not matched to a gene. The germline V gene encodes CDR1 SGHNT and CDR2 YYREEE (reference sequence). The CDR3 sequence is 15 residues long. The DNA of the CDR3 is TGTGCCAGCAACGCCTGGGACAGCCCGGCCGGGGAGCTGTTTTTT. It codes for CASNAWDSPAGELFF.

This clonotype was detected many times. This chain connects TRBV28 to TRBJ2-7; 7 bases line up with TRBD2. J gave up 1 base and V 6 bases, and 9 bases lay outside the gene matches. This CDR3 spans 15 amino acids. Germline values: CDR1 MDHEN, CDR2 SYDVKM. The CDR3 region has the DNA TGTGCCAGCAGACCTAGTGGCGGGGGTTCCTACGAGCAGTACTTC. It translates to CASRPSGGGSYEQYF.

This clonotype occurred many times. The V call is TRBV20-1, the J call TRBJ2-7, with D possibly being TRBD2 (6 bases). V lost 8 bases to trimming and J lost 0 bases, with 17 bases between them. The germline CDR1 and CDR2 sequences are DFQATT and SNEGSKA (reference sequence). There are 14 residues in the CDR3. The CDR3 DNA reads as TGCAGTTCCAGACCGACGGGACTCTCCTACGAGCAGTACTTC. Amino acids: CSSRPTGLSYEQYF.

Many counts were recorded for this clonotype. For the CDR3, the DNA is TGTGCCATCAGTGAGGGGGCCCCCTACTTGAATGAGCAGTTCTTC. Translating gives CAISEGAPYLNEQFF. This chain joins TRBV10-3 and TRBJ2-1, with D possibly matching TRBD1 (5 bases). This CDR3 has 15 amino acids. V gave up 2 bases and J gave up 7 bases, with 15 bases separating them. From germline, CDR1 is ENHRY and CDR2 SYGVKD.

The chain links TRBV5-4 to TRBJ1-1, with D uncertain. The CDR3 is made up of 12 amino acids. From germline, CDR1 is SGHNT and CDR2 YYREEE (reference sequence). Trimming removed 6 bases from V and 1 base from J, with 7 bases in between. The CDR3, as DNA: TGTGCCAGCATCGGAGAGAACACTGAAGCTTTCTTT. It encodes CASIGENTEAFF. Combining the CDR3 with reference TRBV5-4 and TRBJ1-1 gives the whole variable domain ETGVTQSPTHLIKTRGQQVTLRCSSQSGHNTVSWYQQALGQGPQFIFQYYREEENGRGNFPPRFSGLQFPNYSSELNVNALELDDSALYLCASIGENTEAFFGQGTRLTVV.

This clonotype was recorded many times. CDR3 nucleotides: TGTGCCAGCAGCCGGCAAGGTCAGGGATCCAAAAACATTCAGTACTTC. It yields the protein CASSRQGQGSKNIQYF. V is TRBV3-1 and J is TRBJ2-4; TRBD1 is a possible D gene (5 bases). Trimming stripped 4 bases from V and 2 bases from J, with 15 bases between. The CDR3 totals 16 residues. Germline CDR1 and CDR2: LGHDT and YNNKEL (reference sequence). Combining the CDR3 with reference TRBV3-1 and TRBJ2-4 gives the whole variable domain DTAVSQTPKYLVTQMGNDKSIKCEQNLGHDTMYWYKQDSKKFLKIMFSYNNKELIINETVPNRFSPKSPDKAHLNLHINSLELGDSAVYFCASSRQGQGSKNIQYFGAGTRLSVL.

This clonotype has ten or more counts. One junction end disagrees with the germline gene, perhaps due to a read error. The chain has TRBV30 and TRBJ1-1, with TRBD1 matching 7 bases. The CDR3 runs 13 residues. The germline gives CDR1 GTSNPN, CDR2 SVGIG (reference sequence). CDR3 in amino acids: CAWSVQGNAEAFF. CDR3 sequence (DNA): TGTGCCTGGAGTGTACAGGGGAACGCTGAAGCTTTCTTT.

This clonotype was picked up many times. The V gene is TRBV30, the J gene TRBJ1-1; TRBD1 might be the D (6 bases). This CDR3 has 14 residues. V lost 3 bases and J lost 4, with 15 bases in between. In germline, CDR1 is GTSNPN, CDR2 SVGIG (reference sequence). The CDR3 protein is CAWSRGGVGTEAFF. As DNA, the CDR3 is TGTGCCTGGAGCAGGGGAGGGGTTGGCACTGAAGCTTTCTTT.